This TCR beta chain was documented in a study of blood T cell repertoires in COVID-19. On the study more broadly: Samples came from the United States, Italy and Spain, spanning acute and convalescent COVID-19.

In the source study's methods: Reference gene primer amplification in the assay estimated nucleated cell counts. Profiling relied on immunoSEQ multiplex PCR, and the TCRdb table lists in-frame clones only, not all of them. Clone size and the V and J calls come from that table; the DNA yielded D and trimming. This sample has nearly 95,000 clones; 80% occur once, and the top ten carry under 20%. V lost 11 bases to trimming and J lost 2 bases, with 16 bases between them. Germline-derived CDR1 and CDR2 are MDHEN and SYDVKM. The CDR3 is made up of 13 amino acids. The genes are TRBV28 and TRBJ2-7; weak D call: TRBD1 (7 bases). The sequence was collected from a human donor in a cohort sampled during active COVID-19. Specimen: peripheral blood. CDR3 nucleotides: TGTGCCGTCAGGGGGACTGATACCTACGAGCAGTACTTC. Protein: CAVRGTDTYEQYF.